A single sample gave rise to the 23 T cell receptor beta chains below, sequenced in a study of brain T cells in children with intractable seizures. Some clones are missing from TCRdb's copy, which holds only in-frame ones; the method was immunoSEQ multiplex PCR. The sample has a few hundred thousand clones, 93% seen once. The time point here: blood from clinic visit 5 months post-surgery; TSC patient then seizure free. This specimen consisted of peripheral blood, obtained roughly 5 months after surgery. The receptor source for this set is a boy younger than two with tuberous sclerosis and intractable seizures.

The chain carries TRBV7-9 and TRBJ1-3, with 7 bases matching TRBD1. CDR3 size: 16 residues. Trimming cost V 5 bases and J 3 bases; bases outside gene matches: 10. Germline V lookup: CDR1 SEHNR, CDR2 FQNEAQ (reference sequence). DNA for the CDR3: TGTGCCAGCAGCCGAGGACAGGCGCCATTTGGAAACACCATATATTTT. Protein: CASSRGQAPFGNTIYF.

This sequence joins TRBV19 and TRBJ1-1; D remains unclear. The CDR3 extends over 14 amino acids. Per the germline V gene, CDR1 is LNHDA and CDR2 is SQIVND (reference sequence). V dropped 1 base and J dropped 1 base, with 7 bases sitting between them. CDR3 nucleotide sequence: TGTGCCAGTAGTATAGTCGCCTCGAACACTGAAGCTTTCTTT. Translating it yields CASSIVASNTEAFF.

The chain has TRBV9 and TRBJ1-6; D is undetermined. This CDR3 has 16 residues. Germline CDR1 SGDLS, CDR2 YYNGEE. V gave up 4 bases and J gave up 0 bases, with 11 bases separating them. In DNA, the CDR3 is TGTGCCAGCAGCCCCTTAAGTAGCTCCTATAATTCACCCCTCCACTTT. Amino acid sequence: CASSPLSSSYNSPLHF. The full variable domain, its missing parts supplied by reference TRBV9 and TRBJ1-6, is DSGVTQTPKHLITATGQRVTLRCSPRSGDLSVYWYQQSLDQGLQFLIQYYNGEERAKGNILERFSAQQFPDLHSELNLSSLELGDSALYFCASSPLSSSYNSPLHFGNGTRLTVT.

The V gene is TRBV30, the J gene TRBJ1-5, with D perhaps TRBD1 (6 bases). V shed 5 bases and J shed 4 bases, with 9 bases lying between them. CDR3 size: 12 residues. Germline V gene sequence: CDR1 GTSNPN, CDR2 SVGIG (reference sequence). CDR3 in DNA: TGTGCCTGGGGACAGACTAATCAGCCCCAGCATTTT. As protein: CAWGQTNQPQHF.

The genes are TRBV6-2 or TRBV6-3 and TRBJ2-5, with TRBD2 matching 8 bases. V gave up 0 bases and J gave up 2 bases; unmatched junction bases: 11. CDR1 MNHEY and CDR2 SVGEGT come from the germline V gene. This CDR3 is 18 amino acids long. The CDR3 DNA reads TGTGCCAGCAGTTACTCGAGTAAAGTAGCGGGGACACAAGAGACCCAGTACTTC. It codes for CASSYSSKVAGTQETQYF.

J is TRBJ1-1 and V is TRBV9; D gene ambiguous. The CDR3 has 13 residues. CDR1 is SGDLS and CDR2 is YYNGEE in the germline V gene. V was trimmed by 4 bases and J by 5 bases, leaving 12 bases between them. In nucleotides, the CDR3 is TGTGCCAGCAGCCTTACAACGAGGACTGAAGCTTTCTTT. Translated, it gives CASSLTTRTEAFF.

The chain recombines TRBV6-2 or TRBV6-3 with TRBJ1-2, with no clear D. The CDR3 has 15 residues. Germline loops: CDR1 MNHEY, CDR2 SVGEGT. With 4 bases removed from V and 5 bases from J, the gap between germline ends came to 17 bases. CDR3 DNA sequence: TGTGCCAGCAGTTTGGTGAGACACCCGGGATATGGCTACACCTTC. Amino acids: CASSLVRHPGYGYTF.

The chain couples TRBV4-1 to TRBJ2-7; 7 positions agree with TRBD2. Per the germline V gene, CDR1 is MGHRA and CDR2 is YSYEKL. The CDR3 has 15 amino acids. J lost 3 bases, V lost 4 bases, and 9 bases had no gene match. Written as DNA, the CDR3 is TGCGCCAGCAGCCCAACCGGGACTACCCTCTACGAGCAGTACTTC. Translated, it gives CASSPTGTTLYEQYF.

This chain links TRBV3-1 (or the pseudogene TRBV3-2) with TRBJ1-1; D ambiguous. Germline loops: CDR1 LGHDT, CDR2 YNNKEL (reference sequence). The CDR3 sequence is 16 residues long. V shed 2 bases and J shed 3 bases, with 16 bases lying between them. CDR3 bases: TGTGCCAGCAGCCAATCTGTCGGGTGGGTAGACACTGAAGCTTTCTTT. Its protein is CASSQSVGWVDTEAFF.

This chain uses TRBV30 with TRBJ1-6; D might be TRBD1 (5 bases). Trimming left V 2 bases short and J 9 bases short, with 14 bases between. The CDR3 spans 14 residues. From germline, CDR1 is GTSNPN and CDR2 SVGIG (reference sequence). The CDR3 DNA reads as TGTGCCTGGAGTACTGGGACGGGGAGTTCACCCCTCCACTTT. This translates into CAWSTGTGSSPLHF.

Note on this clone: At the DNA level, this CDR3 is encoded by other sequences in the same sample as well. The gene calls are TRBV6-6 and TRBJ1-2; TRBD1 might be the D (5 bases). This CDR3 comprises 16 residues. Trimming took off 4 bases at V and 4 bases at J, with 19 bases between the two ends. The germline gives CDR1 MNHNY, CDR2 SVGAGI (reference sequence). The CDR3 region has the DNA TGTGCCAGCAGTTCCTACGGCGACCGGGACTTCTATGGCTACACCTTC. It specifies CASSSYGDRDFYGYTF.

CDR3 DNA: TGTGCCAGCAGTTACTTCGCGGACAGGGGAAACGAGCAGTACTTC. Protein: CASSYFADRGNEQYF. The chain carries TRBV6-5 and TRBJ2-7; 9 bases align to TRBD1. V lost 1 base, J lost 5 bases, and 6 bases stayed unmatched. CDR3 size: 15 residues. Germline-derived CDR1 and CDR2 are MNHEY and SVGAGI.

The J gene is TRBJ2-3, the V gene TRBV30, with TRBD2 matching 8 bases. Germline V gene sequence: CDR1 GTSNPN, CDR2 SVGIG (reference sequence). The CDR3 totals 13 residues. CDR3 coding DNA: TGTGCACGGACTAGCCAGTCCACAGATACGCAGTATTTT. This translates into CARTSQSTDTQYF.

The chain joins TRBV30 to TRBJ1-5; D possibly corresponds to TRBD1 (6 bases). Germline values: CDR1 GTSNPN, CDR2 SVGIG (reference sequence). V dropped 4 bases and J dropped 5 bases, with 12 bases sitting between them. The CDR3 loop spans 13 amino acids. CDR3 sequence reads: CAWTGARDQPQHF. The CDR3 nucleotides read TGTGCCTGGACGGGGGCGCGGGATCAGCCCCAGCATTTT.

This clone was seen once. The chain combines TRBV24-1 with TRBJ2-5, with 7 bases identical to TRBD1. CDR3 length: 16 amino acids. J gave up 3 bases and V 4 bases, and 10 bases lay outside the gene matches. Germline assignment: CDR1 KGHDR and CDR2 SFDVKD. The CDR3 coding sequence is TGTGCCACCAGTGAAATGTCCGGGACAGAGAAAGAGACCCAGTACTTC. Its protein product is CATSEMSGTEKETQYF.

This clone has more than one count but fewer than ten. The chain couples TRBV19 to TRBJ1-2; D uncertain. V shed 7 bases and J shed 3 bases, with 18 bases lying between them. CDR3 length: 15 residues. Germline loops: CDR1 LNHDA, CDR2 SQIVND (reference sequence). CDR3 sequence reads: CASTDSPGGDYGYTF. In DNA, the CDR3 is TGTGCCAGTACCGATTCCCCCGGCGGAGACTATGGCTACACCTTC.

The chain carries TRBV27 and TRBJ2-3; no clear D gene. Per germline, CDR1 MNHEY and CDR2 SMNVEV (reference sequence). With 6 bases removed from V and 2 bases from J, the gap between germline ends came to 9 bases. CDR3 length equals 13 residues. The CDR3 protein is CASSPGSTDTQYF. The DNA for the CDR3 is TGTGCCAGCAGCCCCGGATCCACAGATACGCAGTATTTT.

This chain links TRBV11-3 with TRBJ1-4; D unclear. Germline V gene data show CDR1 as SGHNT and CDR2 as YENEEA. There are 15 residues in the CDR3. The germline V and J ends were trimmed by 5 bases and 8 bases, with 18 bases remaining between them. This chain's CDR3 is CASSHGPAEGEKLFF. CDR3 DNA sequence: TGTGCCAGCAGCCATGGACCTGCAGAGGGCGAAAAACTGTTTTTT.

V and J are TRBV27 and TRBJ2-1; 14 bases are shared with TRBD2. The V gene end was trimmed by 0 bases and the J gene end by 13 bases; junction bases not matched to a gene: 2. Germline V gene data show CDR1 as MNHEY and CDR2 as SMNVEV (reference sequence). CDR3 size: 14 residues. The CDR3 is CASSLSGLAGAQFF. CDR3 coding DNA: TGTGCCAGCAGTTTATCGGGACTAGCGGGGGCCCAGTTCTTC.

This chain connects TRBV28 to TRBJ1-5, with 8 nucleotides matching TRBD1. Germline V CDR1 and CDR2: MDHEN, SYDVKM. The CDR3 is made up of 15 amino acids. V dropped 7 bases and J dropped 7; count of bases not matched to a gene: 12. The CDR3: CASTSPQGARQPQHF. As DNA, the CDR3 is TGTGCCAGCACCAGCCCCCAGGGGGCGAGACAGCCCCAGCATTTT.

The chain recombines TRBV2 with TRBJ2-1; 9 positions agree with TRBD2. Germline-derived CDR1 and CDR2 are SNHLY and FYNNEI. There are 17 residues in the CDR3. With 5 bases clipped from V and 0 bases from J, the junction kept 8 bases outside the gene matches. This CDR3 reads CASSLAGAKGSYNEQFF. CDR3 in DNA: TGTGCCAGCAGTTTAGCGGGGGCCAAGGGCTCCTACAATGAGCAGTTCTTC.

This clone was recorded a few times. The gene calls are TRBV21-1 and TRBJ1-5; the table names TRBD1, a call not compared with the DNA. TRBV21-1 corresponds to a pseudogene. The CDR3 is made up of 16 amino acids. The CDR3 DNA reads as TGTGCCAGCTTCTTCGATCGACAGGTGGGAACTCAGCCCCAGCATTTT. This encodes CASFFDRQVGTQPQHF.

The chain recombines TRBV6-5 with TRBJ2-7; 15 nucleotides match TRBD2. Germline V gene data show CDR1 as MNHEY and CDR2 as SVGAGI. CDR3 length: 15 amino acids. V lost 8 bases, J lost 3 bases, and 5 bases stayed unmatched. The CDR3 DNA reads as TGTGCCAGCCTTCGGACTAGCGGGGGGGGCTACGAGCAGTACTTC. It specifies CASLRTSGGGYEQYF.